A selection of T cell receptor beta chains follows, all from one sample in a study of blood T cell repertoires in COVID-19. Clones were read by immunoSEQ multiplex PCR, and TCRdb kept only the in-frame ones, dropping some. This sample carries about 120,000 clones, 86% of them seen once, and the ten largest clones take about 4.5%. The sample comprised peripheral blood. Receptors originate from a man between 35 and 55 years old with acute or convalescent COVID-19. The CDR3 runs from the conserved cysteine through the conserved F or W. The order of the fields is clone size, D gene, V gene, J gene, CDR3 DNA, CDR3 protein. A D gene is named only where the DNA matches it firmly. Size tells how often a clone was seen (once, few, many) or the class of an expanded clone, and some rows leave it out.

.	.	TRBV5-1	TRBJ1-2	TGCGCCAGCAGCTCTGGACAGAACTATGGCTACACCTTC	CASSSGQNYGYTF
once	.	TRBV2	TRBJ1-2	TGTGCCACTACCGGGAAGGGCCGTGATGGCTACACCTTC	CATTGKGRDGYTF
.	TRBD1	TRBV6-5	TRBJ1-5	TGTGCCAGCAGGGACAGGGGGGGCAATCAGCCCCAGCATTTT	CASRDRGGNQPQHF
once	.	TRBV19	TRBJ1-2	TGTGCCAGTAGTTCTAAGACAGAGATCTATGGCTACACCTTC	CASSSKTEIYGYTF
.	.	TRBV10-3	TRBJ1-2	TGTGCCATCTCGCGGGACGGATACTATGGCTACACCTTC	CAISRDGYYGYTF
.	.	TRBV11-2	TRBJ1-1	TGTGCCAGCAGCTTAGGGAACAGGGTGGTCGGCACTGAAGCTTTCTTT	CASSLGNRVVGTEAFF
.	.	TRBV7-6	TRBJ1-2	TGTGCCAGCAGCTCCGGGAGCTGGGTCGAGGGTGGCTACACCTTC	CASSSGSWVEGGYTF
.	.	TRBV9	TRBJ2-3	TGTGCCAGCAGCCCCAGCGGAGTGATCACAGATACGCAGTATTTT	CASSPSGVITDTQYF
.	.	TRBV3-1/TRBV3-2	TRBJ2-5	TGTGCCAGCAGCCTGCTCGTGGGTTCGGGTGAAGAGACCCAGTACTTC	CASSLLVGSGEETQYF
.	TRBD2	TRBV30	TRBJ2-1	TGTGCCTGGAGTGACGCGGGACTAGCGGAGAACAATGAGCAGTTCTTC	CAWSDAGLAENNEQFF
.	TRBD2	TRBV7-7	TRBJ2-3	TGTGCCAGCAGCTTAGGGACTAGCGGGAGGATTAGCACAGATACGCAGTATTTT	CASSLGTSGRISTDTQYF
.	TRBD1	TRBV7-3	TRBJ2-1	TGTGCCAGCAGTTATGGACAGGGGAGTGAAAATGAGCAGTTCTTC	CASSYGQGSENEQFF
.	TRBD2	TRBV7-9	TRBJ2-7	TGTGCCAGCAGCTTCGGGCTAGCGGGAGGTTTAGGGGAGCAGTACTTC	CASSFGLAGGLGEQYF
.	.	TRBV30	TRBJ1-5	TGTGCCTGGAGTACACCCAGGGGAGGGCAGCCCCAGCATTTT	CAWSTPRGGQPQHF
.	.	TRBV18	TRBJ2-5	TGTGCCAGCTCACCACCCCAGGCAAACCGACAGACCCAGTACTTC	CASSPPQANRQTQYF
few	.	TRBV5-8	TRBJ1-5	TGTGCCAGCAGCCTGTCTAATCAGCCCCAGCATTTT	CASSLSNQPQHF
once	.	TRBV11-2	TRBJ2-1	TGTGCCAGCAGCTTTTGGCAGGATAAAAACAATGAGCAGTTCTTC	CASSFWQDKNNEQFF
.	.	TRBV7-2	TRBJ2-7	TGTGCCAGCAACAGCAGGGGGGCGGGGTACGAGCAGTACTTC	CASNSRGAGYEQYF
.	.	TRBV7-2	TRBJ1-1	TGTGCCAGCAGCGCCTTCGGCCGCGGAATAAATACTGAAGCTTTCTTT	CASSAFGRGINTEAFF
.	.	TRBV24-1	TRBJ2-3	TGTGCCACCGGAGGGGCTAACACAGATACGCAGTATTTT	CATGGANTDTQYF